This T cell receptor beta chain was sequenced during a study of blood T cell repertoires in COVID-19. Study-wide background: Samples representing acute and convalescent COVID-19 were sourced from the United States, Italy and Spain. Nucleic acid was either cDNA or gDNA, and it came from T cells, B-cell-depleted T cells, or PBMCs.

CDR3 length: 15 amino acids. V lost 0 bases and J lost 10; bases outside the gene matches: 10. The germline V gene has CDR1 SGHNT and CDR2 YYREEE (reference sequence). Methods used by the authors: For nucleated cells, counts were estimated from reference gene primer amplification. The method was immunoSEQ multiplex PCR; TCRdb's version includes in-frame clones alone and lacks a portion of them. The DNA was the basis for D and trimming; V, J and clone size are from that table. There are over 300,000 clones in the sample; roughly 90% occur only once, and roughly 6.8% lies in the top ten. This clone was seen once.

The sequence was obtained from a man aged 18 to 35 with active or convalescent COVID-19. V is TRBV5-4 and J is TRBJ2-1; TRBD1 aligns across 7 bases. The sequenced sample consisted of peripheral blood. In nucleotides, the CDR3 is TGTGCCAGCAGCTTGGGACCCACAGGGGATAGCGAGCAGTTCTTC. Its protein is CASSLGPTGDSEQFF. The full variable domain, completed using reference TRBV5-4 and TRBJ2-1, is ETGVTQSPTHLIKTRGQQVTLRCSSQSGHNTVSWYQQALGQGPQFIFQYYREEENGRGNFPPRFSGLQFPNYSSELNVNALELDDSALYLCASSLGPTGDSEQFFGPGTRLTVL.